The rows below give T cell receptor beta chains drawn from one sample of a study of blood T cell repertoires in COVID-19. Clones were read by immunoSEQ multiplex PCR, and TCRdb kept only the in-frame ones, dropping some. The profile shows about 220,000 clones, about 80% of them singletons. Sequenced: peripheral blood. Every receptor here comes from a woman aged 25 to 39 who had recovered from COVID-19. CDR3s leave out the opening cysteine and the closing phenylalanine or tryptophan. Not every row has a clone size; where given, it reads once, few, many or a size class.

j_call: TRBJ1-3; clone_size: NA; v_call: TRBV28; cdr3_aa: ASKGGLSSGNTIY
j_call: TRBJ1-5; clone_size: NA; v_call: TRBV28; cdr3_aa: ASSLLEGARNQPQH
j_call: TRBJ2-1; clone_size: NA; v_call: TRBV11-2; cdr3_aa: ASSLLAVQSSYNEQF
j_call: TRBJ2-7; clone_size: NA; v_call: TRBV28; cdr3_aa: ASSQTGDKNEQY
j_call: TRBJ2-5; clone_size: many; v_call: TRBV5-1; cdr3_aa: ASSLLQGTGETQY
j_call: TRBJ1-1; clone_size: NA; v_call: TRBV6-5; cdr3_aa: ASTPERNTEAF
j_call: TRBJ1-1; clone_size: few; v_call: TRBV30; cdr3_aa: AWSGTGIRTEAF
j_call: TRBJ1-1; clone_size: NA; v_call: TRBV6-5; cdr3_aa: ASSYSFYREAEAF
j_call: TRBJ2-7; clone_size: once; v_call: TRBV19; cdr3_aa: ASSMRRSSYEQY
j_call: TRBJ1-4; clone_size: NA; v_call: TRBV5-1; cdr3_aa: ASSRGQGPIATNEKLF
j_call: TRBJ1-4; clone_size: NA; v_call: TRBV5-1; cdr3_aa: ASSLGQGATNEKLF
j_call: TRBJ2-5; clone_size: NA; v_call: TRBV5-1; cdr3_aa: ASSLYLQGGETQY
j_call: TRBJ1-4; clone_size: NA; v_call: TRBV6-5; cdr3_aa: ASRPQGGAEKLF
j_call: TRBJ2-1; clone_size: NA; v_call: TRBV24-1; cdr3_aa: ATSEIPGQGAKAGGPVNEQF
j_call: TRBJ2-1; clone_size: NA; v_call: TRBV9; cdr3_aa: ASSKIRESSYNEQF
j_call: TRBJ2-3; clone_size: NA; v_call: TRBV9; cdr3_aa: ASSFPTGEADTQY
j_call: TRBJ2-1; clone_size: NA; v_call: TRBV7-3; cdr3_aa: ASSLTVLAGGLYNEQF
j_call: TRBJ2-7; clone_size: NA; v_call: TRBV2; cdr3_aa: ASSSPGQGNEQY
j_call: TRBJ1-5; clone_size: NA; v_call: TRBV7-9; cdr3_aa: ASSLSSSNQPQH
j_call: TRBJ2-3; clone_size: NA; v_call: TRBV18; cdr3_aa: ASSPPSSTDTQY
j_call: TRBJ2-5; clone_size: NA; v_call: TRBV28; cdr3_aa: ASSETGGRETQY
j_call: TRBJ1-1; clone_size: once; v_call: TRBV28; cdr3_aa: ASTPGGRGYTEAF
j_call: TRBJ1-6; clone_size: NA; v_call: TRBV28; cdr3_aa: ASTATIGRNSPLH
j_call: TRBJ2-5; clone_size: few; v_call: TRBV6-6; cdr3_aa: ASTREYQETQY
j_call: TRBJ2-7; clone_size: NA; v_call: TRBV6-5; cdr3_aa: ASSFRGPSYEQY
j_call: TRBJ1-5; clone_size: NA; v_call: TRBV9; cdr3_aa: ASSVTGDNQPQH
j_call: TRBJ1-1; clone_size: NA; v_call: TRBV27; cdr3_aa: ASSLGFGRNTEAF
j_call: TRBJ1-1; clone_size: NA; v_call: TRBV6-5; cdr3_aa: ASRGQGSTEAF
j_call: TRBJ2-7; clone_size: NA; v_call: TRBV11-2; cdr3_aa: ASSLDFTSGSYEQY
j_call: TRBJ2-2; clone_size: NA; v_call: TRBV28; cdr3_aa: ASSLSYSTNTGELF
j_call: TRBJ1-2; clone_size: NA; v_call: TRBV29-1; cdr3_aa: SVRAYTTGDGYT
j_call: TRBJ1-1; clone_size: NA; v_call: TRBV28; cdr3_aa: ASSSRTGRNTEAF
j_call: TRBJ1-2; clone_size: NA; v_call: TRBV19; cdr3_aa: ASSIARTAANYGYT